This entry describes one T cell receptor (beta chain). Antigen specificity is unknown. Unique molecular identifiers (one per individual cDNA molecule) were attached. MiXCR, run by TCRdb on the 5' RACE reads, gives a single entry per CDR3 protein. Here the sample spans under 85,000 distinct CDR3 sequences, more than 10% being singletons. The sample comes from a study of early T cells in non-severe SARS-CoV-2 infection. Across the whole study: The study sequenced bulk RNA from unsorted whole blood, with chains unpaired. Whole-study findings and limits: Matches to VDJdb favored anti-spike CD8 responses and missed private and CD4 specificities.

V gave up 6 bases and J gave up 0 bases, with 15 bases separating them. The CDR3 has 14 residues. Germline V lookup: CDR1 SQVTM, CDR2 ANQGSEA. Input material: whole blood. The chain recombines TRBV29-1 with TRBJ2-7; maybe TRBD2 (5 bases). This TCR was sampled from an adult who was a healthcare worker with PCR-confirmed SARS-CoV-2 infection or an uninfected control (not recorded which). CDR3 DNA sequence: TGCAGCGTCGCCCGGGGTAGATCCTCCTACGAGCAGTACTTC. Amino acids: CSVARGRSSYEQYF.